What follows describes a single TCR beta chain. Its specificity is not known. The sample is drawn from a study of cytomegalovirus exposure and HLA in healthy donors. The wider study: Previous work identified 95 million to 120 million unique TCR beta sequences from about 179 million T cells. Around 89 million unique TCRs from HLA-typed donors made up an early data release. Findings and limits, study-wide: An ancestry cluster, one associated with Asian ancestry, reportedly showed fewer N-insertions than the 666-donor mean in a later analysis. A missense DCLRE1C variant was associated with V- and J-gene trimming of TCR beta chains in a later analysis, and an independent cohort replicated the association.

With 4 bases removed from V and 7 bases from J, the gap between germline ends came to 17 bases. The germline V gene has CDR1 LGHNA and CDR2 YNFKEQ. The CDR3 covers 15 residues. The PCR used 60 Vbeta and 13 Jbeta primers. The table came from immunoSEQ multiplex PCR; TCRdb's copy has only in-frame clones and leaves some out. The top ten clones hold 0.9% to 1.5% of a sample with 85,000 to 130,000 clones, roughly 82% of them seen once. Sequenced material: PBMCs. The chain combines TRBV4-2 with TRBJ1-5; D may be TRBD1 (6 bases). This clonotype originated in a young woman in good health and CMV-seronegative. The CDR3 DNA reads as TGTGCCAGCAGCCTAATGACAGGTACGGGACAGCCCCAGCATTTT. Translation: CASSLMTGTGQPQHF.